A selection of T cell receptor beta chains follows, all from one sample in a study of cytomegalovirus exposure and HLA in healthy donors. Libraries were prepared by immunoSEQ multiplex PCR; TCRdb keeps only in-frame clonotypes and omits some of them. Of roughly 200,000 clones listed, 80% to 85% were seen once; the top ten hold 1% to 1.5%. Source material: PBMCs. The source of these receptors is a young woman in good health and CMV-seronegative. Each CDR3 is given with its conserved first and last residue. Each record gives: CDR3 protein, V gene, D gene, J gene. A D gene is named only where the DNA matches it firmly.

CASSYSSSNQPQHF TRBV6-6 . TRBJ1-5
CASSPGGYNTEAFF TRBV5-1 . TRBJ1-1
CASSRGLAVETQYF TRBV4-1 TRBD2 TRBJ2-5
CASSEGRLNTEAFF TRBV19 . TRBJ1-1
CASSVYDTSTDTQYF TRBV9 . TRBJ2-3
CASSEGAGNQPQHF TRBV6-1 . TRBJ1-5
CASSLQGVGQPQHF TRBV5-4 TRBD1 TRBJ1-5
CSVGEAGELFF TRBV29-1 . TRBJ2-2
CAWSVPGTHSEKLFF TRBV30 . TRBJ1-4
CARKTASYEQYF TRBV30 . TRBJ2-7
CASSPGTYYGYTF TRBV28 . TRBJ1-2
CASSKAGTGLETQYF TRBV6-6 TRBD1 TRBJ2-5
CASSPEIQGGGTGELFF TRBV5-4 . TRBJ2-2
CATSRDSGQGDGYTF TRBV15 TRBD1 TRBJ1-2
CASSLVGVASGRVNEQFF TRBV11-2 TRBD2 TRBJ2-1
CASSLRGPGSYEQYF TRBV7-9 . TRBJ2-7
CASSQDRGGTEAFF TRBV5-1 TRBD1 TRBJ1-1
CASRRERGHYEQYF TRBV27 TRBD2 TRBJ2-7
CASSLDTGFRSPLHF TRBV7-9 . TRBJ1-6
CASSLRAGGETQYF TRBV5-1 TRBD1 TRBJ2-5
CASSRKAGQQETQYF TRBV5-1 TRBD2 TRBJ2-5
CASSQQRTGITEAFF TRBV10-1 TRBD1 TRBJ1-1
CASSLEQGEIYNEQFF TRBV5-6 TRBD1 TRBJ2-1
CASVRGINPNQPQHF TRBV2 . TRBJ1-5
CASSPAGGRKGEQYF TRBV11-3 TRBD2 TRBJ2-7
CAWRMVQAGGYTF TRBV30 . TRBJ1-2
CASSHGRVEQYF TRBV4-1 . TRBJ2-7
CASSLARLAGPYEQYF TRBV7-2 TRBD2 TRBJ2-7
CASSPVRRGNQPQHF TRBV28 . TRBJ1-5
CSGDSLLGRELFF TRBV7-9 TRBD1 TRBJ2-2
CASSMGSRDYGYTF TRBV5-1 . TRBJ1-2